This TCR beta chain comes out of a study of blood T cell repertoires in COVID-19. Looking at the study overall: COVID-19 samples from acute and convalescent phases originated in the United States, Italy and Spain. The analysed material was cDNA or gDNA that came from T cells, B-cell-depleted T cells, or PBMCs.

The CDR3 is 20 residues long. The V and J ends lost 3 bases and 5 bases, in that order; junction bases with no gene match: 20. CDR1 is MNHEY, CDR2 SMNVEV, per germline (reference sequence). Patients from Seattle were sampled longitudinally, starting during active infection. Original handling: Amplification of reference gene primers provided the estimated nucleated cell counts. Assay used: immunoSEQ multiplex PCR; TCRdb lists only in-frame clones, some missing. V and J calls and clone size follow that table, whereas D and trimming were derived from the DNA. The sample includes about 300,000 clones, approximately 91% of them seen just once.

The source of this sequence is a woman in her 30s with COVID-19, enrolled during active disease. The sequencing sample was made of peripheral blood. The V and J genes are TRBV27 and TRBJ2-1; TRBD2 matches 9 bases. CDR3 in amino acids: CASSFAGFLAGTPVDNEQFF. CDR3 DNA sequence: TGTGCCAGCAGTTTTGCGGGGTTTCTAGCGGGAACCCCAGTGGACAATGAGCAGTTCTTC.